One and the same sample provided the 30 T cell receptor delta chains below, sequenced in a study of gamma delta lymphoproliferative disorders and STAT genes. Sequencing used genomic DNA taken from PBMCs of patients and controls. TCRdb re-called the multiplex PCR reads through CATT. Among over a thousand delta-chain clones listed, less than 1.5% were seen once. The sequenced material came from blood. These receptor sequences come from a human donor in good health.

As regards this clone: The amino acid sequence in TCRdb belongs to a much larger clone and departs from this DNA's translation at residue 14, likely a sequencing read error; the sequence shown is translated from the DNA. The rearrangement uses TRDV3 and TRDJ1, with a possible D match to TRDD3 (5 bases). The CDR3 loop spans 19 amino acids. Germline V CDR1 and CDR2: TVYSNPD, GDNSRS (reference sequence). Here the CDR3 DNA reads TGTGCCTCTAGCTACTTCGCTCTACTCGGGGGGTCGTACTCCGATAAGCTCATCTTT. Translation: CASSYFALLGGSYSDKLIF.

Note on this clone: A far bigger clonotype differs at one base, so this is likely a read error. Other DNA sequences from this sample encode an identical CDR3 as well. CDR3: CACDTVKGYTSGGTDKLIF. The CDR3 DNA is TGTGCCTGTGACACCGTTAAGGGATACACCTCCGGGGGAACTGATAAACTCATCTTT. J is TRDJ1 and V is TRDV2, with 7 bases identical to TRDD3. The germline gives CDR1 GEAIGNYY, CDR2 EKD. The CDR3 is 19 residues long. The junction had 20 bases not matched to a gene; V was cut back by 0 bases and J by 5 bases.

The gene calls are TRDV2 and TRDJ1; 8 bases line up with TRDD3. Germline V gene lookup returns CDR1 GEAIGNYY and CDR2 EKD. The CDR3 sequence is 17 residues long. After removal of 3 bases from V and 0 bases from J, the junction contained 11 bases not matched to a gene. CDR3 nucleotide sequence: TGTGCCTGTGACCAACTGGGGGTCCCCTCCTACACCGATAAACTCATCTTT. Protein: CACDQLGVPSYTDKLIF.

Notes on this clone: A read error likely explains why the TCRdb protein, taken from a much larger clone, differs from this DNA's translation at residue 16; the protein shown is translated from the DNA. This chain links TRDV1 with TRDJ1, with 11 bases matching TRDD3. Germline assignment: CDR1 TSWWSYY and CDR2 QGS. The CDR3 is 19 residues long. CDR3 DNA: TGTGCTCTTGGGGAATTTCCCTCATTGGGGGATACGCAAACCGATAGACTCATCTTT. It codes for CALGEFPSLGDTQTDRLIF.

Comment on this clone: This likely came from a read error, as a far larger clone is one base away. This specimen includes other DNA sequences encoding the same CDR3. The chain links TRDV2 to TRDJ1; D unresolved. Germline CDR1 GEAIGNYY, CDR2 EKD. The length of the CDR3 is 14 residues. V lost 3 bases to trimming and J lost 0 bases, with 10 bases between them. The CDR3 DNA reads TGTGCCTGTGACGCCGTACCGTACACCGATAAACTCATCTTT. It translates to CACDAVPYTDKLIF.

In this sample, this clone turned up many times. Since a far larger clone is one base different, this is likely a read error. This specimen includes other DNA sequences encoding the same CDR3. The CDR3 is CALGELRWGLPLLGVVSTDKLIF. In nucleotides, the CDR3 is TGTGCTCTTGGGGAACTGCGTTGGGGCCTTCCGCTACTGGGGGTCGTGAGCACCGATAAACTCATCTTT. The gene calls are TRDV1 and TRDJ1, with TRDD3 matching 8 bases. Germline loops: CDR1 TSWWSYY, CDR2 QGS. J lost 1 base, V lost 0 bases, and 25 bases had no gene match. The CDR3 loop spans 23 amino acids.

This clone turned up a few times. Given a far larger clone just one base away, this is likely a sequencing read error. At the DNA level, this CDR3 is encoded by other sequences in the same sample as well. The V and J genes are TRDV2 and TRDJ1; 8 nucleotides agree with TRDD3. V shed 1 base and J 2 bases; nucleotides not matched to a gene: 35. Germline V gives CDR1 GEAIGNYY, CDR2 EKD. This CDR3 has 25 residues. CDR3 amino acids: CACDTMALRGRPYVDGGYSTDKLIF. As DNA, the CDR3 is TGTGCCTGTGACACGATGGCCCTCCGAGGTCGTCCCTACGTAGACGGGGGATATTCTACCGATAAACTCATCTTT.

In this sample, this clone turned up a few times. TCRdb shows a much larger clone's protein in place of this DNA's translation, and the two differ at residue 17, likely through a read error; the protein shown is translated from the DNA. The chain links TRDV2 to TRDJ1; the match to TRDD3 covers 8 bases. The CDR3 runs 18 residues. Germline assignment: CDR1 GEAIGNYY and CDR2 EKD. The CDR3 loop is CACDTLSTGGGRTDKLTF. In DNA form, the CDR3 reads TGTGCCTGTGACACTCTCTCTACTGGGGGGGGCCGCACCGATAAACTCACCTTT.

Comment on this clone: The protein held in TCRdb is that of a much larger clone and does not match this DNA's translation at residue 9, likely because of a read error; the protein shown is translated from the DNA. The chain has TRDV1 and TRDJ1; perhaps TRDD3 as D (5 bases). The CDR3 is 20 residues long. V was pared by 2 bases and J by 0 bases, with 25 bases between. Germline CDR1 is TSWWSYY and CDR2 is QGS. The CDR3 DNA sequence: TGTGCTCTTGGGGAATTTCAACCAATTACGTTCTGGGTCTACACCGATAAACTCATCTTT. Its protein is CALGEFQPITFWVYTDKLIF.

This clone was detected a few times. TCRdb's entry gives the protein of a much larger clone, which mismatches this DNA's translation at residue 18, likely from a read error; the protein reported here is translated from the DNA. The rearrangement links TRDV2 to TRDJ3; 9 bases fit TRDD3. Germline V CDR1 and CDR2: GEAIGNYY, EKD. This CDR3 has 20 residues. CDR3 bases: TGTGCCTGTGACCCTACTGGGGGAACCAGGAGCTCCTGGGACACCCGACAGACGTTTTTC. Residues: CACDPTGGTRSSWDTRQTFF.

By share of the sample, this clone is medium-sized. Only one base separates this from a far larger clonotype, so it likely reflects a read error. It is unclear where the CDR3 begins or ends on the DNA, so no DNA is shown, and the CDR3 is as TCRdb lists it. V is TRDV2 and J is TRDJ1; TRDD3 is the table's D call, not checked against the DNA. The V gene's germline CDR1 is GEAIGNYY and CDR2 EKD. The CDR3 has 16 amino acids, counting both end residues. The chain's CDR3 is CACDTVGYGNTDKPIF.

This clone has a handful of counts. This DNA translates differently at residue 11 from the TCRdb protein, which is that of a much larger clone; a read error is likely, and the protein shown is the DNA's own translation. This rearrangement joins TRDV2 to TRDJ3; 12 nucleotides agree with TRDD3. This CDR3 is 19 amino acids long. Germline V gene sequence: CDR1 GEAIGNYY, CDR2 EKD. Unmatched junction bases numbered 4, after V lost 0 bases and J lost 2 bases. The CDR3 sequence is CACDTLLGDTPWDTRQMFF. CDR3 DNA sequence: TGTGCCTGTGACACCCTACTGGGGGATACCCCCTGGGACACCCGACAGATGTTTTTC.

On this clone itself: With a far larger clone one base away, a read error is the likely cause. Other DNA sequences in the sample encode the same CDR3. The chain employs TRDV2 and TRDJ1, with 8 bases fitting TRDD3. Germline V gene lookup returns CDR1 GEAIGNYY and CDR2 EKD. V lost 1 base and J lost 1; bases outside the gene matches: 13. This CDR3 is 18 amino acids long. CDR3 sequence reads: CACDTLSTGGGRTDKLIF. CDR3 nucleotides: TGTGCCTGTGACACTCTCTCCACTGGGGGGGGCCGCACCGATAAACTCATCTTT.

There are a few counts of this clone. TCRdb assigns this DNA the protein of a much larger clone, which departs from its translation at residue 4; this likely reflects a read error, and the protein shown comes from translating the DNA. The chain combines TRDV1 with TRDJ1; perhaps TRDD3 as D (10 bases). Germline V gives CDR1 TSWWSYY, CDR2 QGS. The CDR3 has 22 residues. The CDR3 here is CALRERAFLRRYWGIYTDKLIF. As DNA, the CDR3 is TGTGCTCTTAGGGAACGTGCCTTCCTACGCCGCTACTGGGGGATTTACACCGATAAACTCATCTTT.

Concerning this clone itself: The translation of this DNA and the TCRdb protein of a much larger clone differ at residue 17, probably owing to a read error; the protein shown here is translated from the DNA. The V call is TRDV1, the J call TRDJ2, with 10 bases matching TRDD3. After removal of 0 bases from V and 4 bases from J, the junction contained 23 bases not matched to a gene. The CDR3 runs 23 residues. Looked up from germline, CDR1 is TSWWSYY and CDR2 is QGS. DNA of the CDR3: TGTGCTCTTGGGGAACTAGATACCTCCTACAGGGGACTGGGGGATCTCTCGACAGCACAACTCTTCTTT. This gives the protein CALGELDTSYRGLGDLSTAQLFF.

On this clone itself: This likely reflects a read error, since a far larger clone is one base away. The sample carries other DNA sequences with the same CDR3. The genes are TRDV1 and TRDJ1; 9 nucleotides match TRDD3. The ends lost 4 bases at V and 0 bases at J; junction bases unmatched: 24. The CDR3 runs 22 residues. CDR1 is TSWWSYY, CDR2 QGS, per germline. The CDR3 protein is CALGGTTIPYLLLGDHTDKLIF. CDR3 DNA: TGTGCTCTTGGGGGGACAACGATCCCTTACCTCCTACTGGGGGACCACACCGATAAACTCATCTTT.

This clone was detected ten times or more. A single base is all that separates this from a far larger clone, so a read error is likely. The chain carries TRDV2 and TRDJ1, with 7 bases identical to TRDD3. CDR3 length: 14 residues. The germline V gene encodes CDR1 GEAIGNYY and CDR2 EKD. CDR3 sequence (DNA): TGTGCCTGTGGCACCCTGGGGGACACCGATAAACTCATCTTT. Translated: CACGTLGDTDKLIF.

Turning to this clone: The TCRdb record carries a much larger clone's protein, which differs from this DNA's translation at residue 11; a read error is the likely cause, and the protein listed here is the DNA translation. The rearrangement uses TRDV2 and TRDJ1, with 8 bases that match TRDD3. Germline V CDR1 and CDR2: GEAIGNYY, EKD. The CDR3 has 15 amino acids. This CDR3 is CACDQLGGYTVKLIF. CDR3 sequence (DNA): TGTGCCTGTGACCAACTGGGGGGCTACACCGTTAAACTCATCTTT.

This clone has more than one count but fewer than ten. A read error likely explains why the TCRdb protein, taken from a much larger clone, differs from this DNA's translation at residue 13; the protein shown is translated from the DNA. The chain links TRDV2 to TRDJ1; 9 positions match TRDD3. Germline V CDR1 and CDR2: GEAIGNYY, EKD. The CDR3 totals 17 residues. V lost 1 base and J lost 6; bases outside the gene matches: 14. CDR3 residues: CACDTMLGDLLTNKLIF. CDR3 nucleotide sequence: TGTGCCTGTGACACAATGCTGGGGGATCTCTTAACCAATAAACTCATCTTT.

This clone was recorded many times. The protein TCRdb gives is from a much larger clone and does not agree with this DNA's translation at residue 20, likely a read error; the protein shown here comes from the DNA. The V call is TRDV1, the J call TRDJ1; TRDD3 matches 12 bases. Per germline, CDR1 TSWWSYY and CDR2 QGS. This CDR3 contains 22 residues. This chain's CDR3 is CALGEGGYDPGGYEENTDKPIF. DNA of the CDR3: TGTGCTCTTGGGGAAGGGGGATATGACCCTGGGGGATACGAAGAGAACACCGATAAACCCATCTTT.

This clone has just a few counts. A far larger clone is one nucleotide away, so this likely arose from a read error. This CDR3 is also generated by other DNA sequences in the sample. The chain recombines TRDV2 with TRDJ1; 7 positions agree with TRDD3. The CDR3 runs 18 residues. Germline CDR1 reads GEAIGNYY; CDR2 reads EKD. CDR3 nucleotide sequence: TGTGCCTGCGACACCGTGCTGGGGGCCCACGCCAGCACCGATAAACTCATCTTT. Translation gives CACDTVLGAHASTDKLIF.

In its sample, this clone is medium-sized (0.01 to 0.1%). With only one base between it and a far larger clone, this is likely a read error. The sample carries other DNA sequences with the same CDR3. The chain uses TRDV2 and TRDJ1, with TRDD3 matching 8 bases. The CDR3 loop spans 16 amino acids. CDR1 is GEAIGNYY, CDR2 EKD, per germline. The CDR3 sequence: CACDTVGYGNTDKLIF. CDR3 sequence (DNA): TGTGCCTGTGACACCGTGGGATACGGGAACACTGATAAACTCATCTTT.

This clone was recorded a few times. The likely explanation is a read error, given a far larger clone one base away. This specimen includes other DNA sequences encoding the same CDR3. The J gene is TRDJ3, the V gene TRDV2; 9 nucleotides line up with TRDD3. Germline assignment: CDR1 GEAIGNYY and CDR2 EKD. CDR3 length: 20 residues. The junction had 11 bases not matched to a gene; V was cut back by 3 bases and J by 0 bases. CDR3 protein: CACDPTGGTRSSWDTRQMFF. For the CDR3, the DNA is TGTGCCTGTGACCCTACTGGGGGAACCAGAAGCTCCTGGGACACCCGACAGATGTTTTTC.

For this clone: TCRdb's listed protein matches a much larger clone and diverges from this DNA's translation at residue 9, likely through a read error; the protein shown comes from the DNA. This chain links TRDV2 with TRDJ1; D may be TRDD3 (6 bases). Per germline, CDR1 GEAIGNYY and CDR2 EKD. CDR3 length: 18 amino acids. V was pared by 1 base and J by 0 bases, with 20 bases between. The CDR3 sequence is CACDTLPGESRYTDKLIF. The CDR3 DNA sequence: TGTGCCTGTGACACGCTGCCTGGGGAATCTCGGTACACCGATAAACTCATCTTT.

Ten or more counts support this clone. A read error likely explains this, since a far larger clone differs by one base. This same CDR3 is encoded by further DNA sequences in the sample. The chain joins TRDV1 to TRDJ1; 11 bases align to TRDD3. Germline lookup yields CDR1 TSWWSYY and CDR2 QGS. This CDR3 has 19 amino acids. Trimming cost V 2 bases and J 2 bases; bases outside gene matches: 13. In nucleotides, the CDR3 is TGTGCTCTTGGGGAATTTCCCTCGTTGGGGGATACGCAAACCGATAAACTCATCTTT. Its protein product is CALGEFPSLGDTQTDKLIF.

In the case of this clone: The mismatch at residue 15 between this DNA's translation and the TCRdb protein of a much larger clone likely reflects a read error; the protein shown is translated from the DNA. The chain has TRDV2 and TRDJ1; TRDD3 matches at 9 bases. The CDR3 consists of 18 residues. The germline CDR1 and CDR2 sequences are GEAIGNYY and EKD. The chain's CDR3 is CACEGLAVGDKYTDNLIF. CDR3 DNA: TGTGCCTGTGAAGGTCTTGCGGTGGGGGATAAGTACACCGATAATCTCATCTTT.

This clone was found a few times. A read error is likely here: a far larger clone is one base away. Other nucleotide sequences in the sample specify the same CDR3. The chain is built from TRDV2 and TRDJ1; 7 bases agree with TRDD3. CDR3 size: 19 residues. Germline V gene sequence: CDR1 GEAIGNYY, CDR2 EKD. The CDR3 sequence: CACDTVKGYTSGGTDKLIF. The CDR3 DNA reads as TGTGCCTGTGACACCGTTAAGGGATACACCTCCGGGGGAACCGATAAACTCATCTTC.

As for this clone: The protein TCRdb lists belongs to a much larger clone and differs from this DNA's translation at residue 7, which points to a read error; the protein shown is made from the DNA. CDR3 sequence (DNA): TGTGCTCTTGGGGGGACAATGATCCCTTACCTCTTACTGGGGGACCACACCGATAAACTCATCTTT. Translating it yields CALGGTMIPYLLLGDHTDKLIF. V usage is TRDV1 and J usage is TRDJ1; 9 bases map to TRDD3. The germline V gene encodes CDR1 TSWWSYY and CDR2 QGS. The trim removed 4 bases at V and 0 bases at J, leaving 24 bases unmatched. CDR3 length: 22 amino acids.

This clone was counted a few times. The protein given by TCRdb reflects a much larger clone and differs at residue 13 from this DNA's translation, likely from a read error; the protein shown is the DNA's translation. The V call is TRDV2, the J call TRDJ1; D may be TRDD3 (6 bases). The CDR3 runs to 15 residues. CDR1 is GEAIGNYY, CDR2 EKD, per germline. CDR3 coding DNA: TGTGCCTGTGACGACCTGGGGTCTCACACCGATAAATTCATCTTT. Amino acids: CACDDLGSHTDKFIF.

In its sample, this clone was seen a few times. The TCRdb protein comes from a much larger clone and disagrees with this DNA's translation at residue 15, likely due to a read error; the protein given here is derived from the DNA. The J gene is TRDJ2, the V gene TRDV1, with TRDD2 identical over 8 bases. V was pared by 5 bases and J by 6 bases, with 23 bases of the junction left unmatched. The CDR3 contains 20 residues. In germline, CDR1 is TSWWSYY, CDR2 QGS. The CDR3 region has the DNA TGTGCTCTTGGGCCAGAGTTCTTCCTACGAAGGGTTATAGGGTCAGCACAACTCTTCTTT. Protein: CALGPEFFLRRVIGSAQLFF.